This T cell receptor (beta chain) was sequenced in a study of blood T cell repertoires in COVID-19. Background on the study: Sources were T cells, B-cell-depleted T cells, or PBMCs; the material itself was cDNA or gDNA.

Sequenced by immunoSEQ multiplex PCR; TCRdb stores in-frame clones only, minus some. The sample lists some 350,000 clones, more than 70% seen once, with about 2.9% in the top ten. Germline lookup yields CDR1 MNHEY and CDR2 SMNVEV (reference sequence). The CDR3 spans 13 residues. Trimming removed 6 bases from V and 10 bases from J, with 16 bases in between. The material sequenced was peripheral blood. The clonotype comes from a woman aged 25 to 39 with COVID-19, enrolled during active disease. The chain links TRBV27 to TRBJ2-1; D gene unclear. The CDR3 DNA reads TGTGCCAGCAGCTTAGCTATAACTGTAGAGCAGTTCTTC. It specifies CASSLAITVEQFF.